This record covers a single TCR beta chain. Its antigen is still unknown. There are no base qualities to consult, and no much larger clone falls within one base. The immunoSEQ Assay, a bias-controlled multiplex PCR, was used to amplify TCRbeta CDR3 regions from genomic DNA. As for how the authors treated the data: Within the assay, amplification of reference gene primers was used to estimate how many nucleated cells each sample contained. To quantify the absolute abundance of each unique TCRbeta CDR3 rearrangement, sequence reads were collapsed and filtered. For each sample, productive Simpson clonality was calculated by taking the square root of Simpson's diversity index across productive rearrangements. What TCRdb holds here is the immuneACCESS table cut down to in-frame rearrangements. Part of the clones is not present; checked against another copy, under half of the missing clones reflect an unresolved V gene, and the others are unexplained. The V and J calls and the clone size are those of that table, but D and trimming were determined from the DNA. The sample has about 150,000 clones on record, 80% to 90% of them singletons. The ten largest make up roughly 8.9% of the sample.

The sample comes from a study of blood T cell repertoires in COVID-19 (dated by TCRdb to the early 2020s). In the study overall: The collaborator samples originated in the United States, Italy and Spain and spanned the acute and convalescent phases of COVID-19. The material from the prospective study consisted of cDNA or gDNA derived from T cells, B-cell-depleted T cells, or PBMCs. The dataset comprised deeply sampled blood TCRbeta repertoires from subjects exposed to, actively infected with, or recovered from COVID-19. The repertoires were released in a freely available public database intended as a resource for research on the immune response to SARS-CoV-2. Samples came from the ongoing ImmuneRACE study (first 160 participants) plus 1,254 subjects from 6 global collaborators. Sample metadata almost always included a de-identified subject ID, COVID-19 status, age in years and sex. HLA class I and class II types, where available, came from metadata supplied by the sample provider rather than from assay-based typing.

The paper as a whole reports these results and caveats: The amount of clinical and demographic metadata varied by source and participant and was provided uncurated.

The collaborating institutions used their own protocols to collect whole blood in K2EDTA tubes. For TCRbeta analysis, collaborators shipped samples in one of three forms: frozen whole blood, isolated PBMCs, or DNA extracted from either of those sample types. The sequenced material came from peripheral blood. The receptor was derived from a woman aged 50 to 60 with acute or convalescent COVID-19.

The CDR3 reads as follows: CASSTGGTGELFF. The bases read TGCGCCAGCAGTACAGGGGGCACCGGGGAGCTGTTTTTT. The chain links TRBV10-1 with TRBJ2-2; 8 bases in the middle match TRBD1. CDR1 and CDR2 are drawn from the germline V gene (reference sequence): WNHNN, SYGVQD. Trimming accounts for 5 bases at V and 4 bases at J, while the number of junction bases matched to no gene is 0. The CDR3 holds 13 amino acids from the cysteine to the phenylalanine. Of all the DNA, just the CDR3 is kept, 39 bases in frame from base 1.